A selection of T cell receptor beta chains follows, all from one sample in a study of molecular identifiers for immune sequencing clone quantification. TCRdb reanalysed the PCR reads using MiXCR and keeps one entry per CDR3 protein. The sample contains under 600,000 distinct CDR3 sequences, around 23% of which appear only once. What was sequenced was naive CD8+ T cells from blood, with Jurkat cell RNA spiked in. The receptors were sampled from a human donor in good health. Some libraries in this study had Jurkat cell RNA spiked in. CDR3s include the opening cysteine and the closing phenylalanine or tryptophan. D genes are given only for firm matches. Some rows have no size entry. The others give once, few or many, or a class for an expanded clone.

few	TRBV5-1	TRBJ2-7	TRBD1	15	TGCGCCAGCAGCCTGGGACAGGGCATCTGGCACGAGCAGTACTTC	CASSLGQGIWHEQYF
many	TRBV28	TRBJ1-5	TRBD1	15	TGTGCCAGCAGTAATCAGGGGGCTTCGGATCAGCCCCAGCATTTT	CASSNQGASDQPQHF
NA	TRBV13	TRBJ2-7	TRBD2	15	TGTGCCAGCAGCCAAGAGCGGGGGGGCCACAACGAGCAGTACTTC	CASSQERGGHNEQYF
few	TRBV7-8	TRBJ2-1	NA	15	TGTGCCAGCAGCTTAGTCAGGGGAAAGTACAATGAGCAGTTCTTC	CASSLVRGKYNEQFF
few	TRBV13	TRBJ2-2	NA	17	TGTGCCAGCAGCTTAGGCCCCGGGGGCCGGGACACCGGGGAGCTGTTTTTT	CASSLGPGGRDTGELFF
NA	TRBV4-3	TRBJ2-1	TRBD2	16	TGCGCCAGCAGCCAAGAGGTAGCGGGAGGGAGCGAAGAGCAGTTCTTC	CASSQEVAGGSEEQFF
many	TRBV7-9	TRBJ2-3	TRBD2	13	TGTGCCAGCAGCTCACGGACTAGTGATACGCAGTATTTT	CASSSRTSDTQYF
many	TRBV18	TRBJ2-3	NA	16	TGTGCCAGCTCACATGACTACACCGAATCCACAGATACGCAGTATTTT	CASSHDYTESTDTQYF
many	TRBV6-5	TRBJ1-1	NA	13	TGTGCCAGCAACCCTCGCATGAACACTGAAGCTTTCTTT	CASNPRMNTEAFF
NA	TRBV19	TRBJ2-5	TRBD1	14	TGTGCCAGTAGTATAGTCGACAGGGCCCGGACCCAGTACTTC	CASSIVDRARTQYF
many	TRBV5-6	TRBJ2-7	NA	14	TGTGCCAGCAGTCTGGGGGGCTTCTCCTACGAGCAGTACTTC	CASSLGGFSYEQYF
once	TRBV6-6	TRBJ2-5	NA	18	TGTGCCAGCACTAAAACGCCACCGGGACGGCCCTACCAAGAGACCCAGTACTTC	CASTKTPPGRPYQETQYF
few	TRBV7-9	TRBJ2-7	NA	10	TGTGCCAGCAGCTTAGTTGCCCAGGACTTC	CASSLVAQDF
few	TRBV27	TRBJ1-2	NA	15	TGTGCCAGCAGTCCGCTCGGAGGGAAACTCGGCGGCTACACCTTC	CASSPLGGKLGGYTF
few	TRBV27	TRBJ2-1	NA	15	TGTGCCAGCAGTTTATCAATCAATCTAGTCACCGAGCAGTTCTTC	CASSLSINLVTEQFF
few	TRBV15	TRBJ1-5	NA	15	TGTGCCACCAGCGGGGGTACAGGTAGCAATCAGCCCCAGCATTTT	CATSGGTGSNQPQHF
few	TRBV10-3	TRBJ2-7	NA	13	TGTGCCATCATGGAGGGGGCTGACTACGAGCAGTACTTC	CAIMEGADYEQYF
NA	TRBV27	TRBJ2-3	NA	12	TGTGCCCCCTTCCCCCCTCGTCTGGCGCAGTATTTT	CAPFPPRLAQYF
NA	TRBV3-1	TRBJ2-5	NA	14	TGTGCCAGCAGCCACCTAGGGGGTCAAGAGACCCAGTACTTC	CASSHLGGQETQYF
NA	TRBV9	TRBJ2-3	NA	14	TGTGCCAGCAGCGTAGTCGGAGCCACAGATACGCAGTATTTT	CASSVVGATDTQYF
few	TRBV18	TRBJ2-5	TRBD1	18	TGTGCCAGCTCACCCTACAGGGGGCAAAGCCCTGACCAAGAGACCCAGTACTTC	CASSPYRGQSPDQETQYF
NA	TRBV5-6	TRBJ2-3	TRBD2	16	TGTGCCAGCAGCTTGACTAGCGGGAAAGGCACAGATACGCAGTATTTT	CASSLTSGKGTDTQYF
many	TRBV25-1	TRBJ2-7	NA	12	TGTGCCAGCAGTGAATTTAGCTACGAGCAGTACTTC	CASSEFSYEQYF
NA	TRBV6-2/TRBV6-3	TRBJ1-1	TRBD1	14	TGTGCCAGCGGTTACGGGACAGAGAACACTGAAGCTTTCTTT	CASGYGTENTEAFF
NA	TRBV27	TRBJ2-5	NA	16	TGTGCCAGCAGTTTAAACCTTTGGTCCCTCGAGGAGACCCAGTACTTC	CASSLNLWSLEETQYF
few	TRBV7-6	TRBJ2-7	TRBD1	15	TGTGCCAGCAGCGAATACCCCGGACAGGTGGGCGAGCAGTACTTC	CASSEYPGQVGEQYF
NA	TRBV20-1	TRBJ1-1	NA	13	TGCGCAACTCAGGGGAGGGGGAACACTGAAGCTTTCTTT	CATQGRGNTEAFF
many	TRBV28	TRBJ2-7	TRBD2	15	TGTGCCAGCAGTTTTTCGGTAGCGGGGCCCTACGAGCAGTACTTC	CASSFSVAGPYEQYF
NA	TRBV6-5	TRBJ2-3	NA	13	TGTGCCAGCAGCGCAGATGACACAGATACGCAGTATTTT	CASSADDTDTQYF
NA	TRBV4-1	TRBJ2-1	NA	14	TGCGCCAGCAGCCAACTTGGGGGGTACAATGAGCAGTTCTTC	CASSQLGGYNEQFF
NA	TRBV6-5	TRBJ2-5	NA	13	TGTGCCAGCAGTAACGGGATCGAAGAGACCCAGTACTTC	CASSNGIEETQYF
NA	TRBV6-5	TRBJ1-4	NA	14	TGTGCCAGCAGGGAAACAGGCGCTAGTGAAAAACTGTTTTTT	CASRETGASEKLFF
few	TRBV27	TRBJ2-7	NA	14	TGTGCCAGCAGTTTTGAGGAGAGCTCCTACGAGCAGTACTTC	CASSFEESSYEQYF
many	TRBV5-1	TRBJ1-1	NA	15	TGCGCCAGCAGCTTACAACGACAGGAGAACACTGAAGCTTTCTTT	CASSLQRQENTEAFF
few	TRBV5-8	TRBJ1-6	NA	15	TGTGCCAGCAGCTGGGACGCGGCGGATAATTCACCCCTCCACTTC	CASSWDAADNSPLHF
NA	TRBV4-3	TRBJ1-2	NA	15	TGCGCCAGCAGCCACAACGGGGGAGGGCAGATTGGCTACACCTTC	CASSHNGGGQIGYTF
NA	TRBV7-9	TRBJ2-3	NA	16	TGTGCCAGCAGCCTCCTTCTTTCCTCTAGCACAGATACGCAGTATTTT	CASSLLLSSSTDTQYF
many	TRBV7-9	TRBJ2-3	NA	12	TGTGCCAGCAGCTTAGATGGAGATACGCAGTATTTT	CASSLDGDTQYF
NA	TRBV19	TRBJ2-7	NA	15	TGTGCCAGTTCCTTTGGGTCTAGTGCTTCCTACGAGCAGTACTTC	CASSFGSSASYEQYF
NA	TRBV5-6	TRBJ2-7	TRBD2	16	TGTGCCAGCAGCTTGGCCACTAGCGGAACCCTGGGGGAGCAGTACTTC	CASSLATSGTLGEQYF
few	TRBV27	TRBJ2-7	NA	17	TGTGCCAGCGGAACTTGGGGGAGCCCCCGTGGCTCCTACGAGCAGTACTTC	CASGTWGSPRGSYEQYF
few	TRBV19	TRBJ1-5	TRBD1	15	TGTGCCAGTAGTATAGCACAGGGGTTTTTTCAGCCCCAGCATTTT	CASSIAQGFFQPQHF
NA	TRBV4-2	TRBJ2-1	NA	12	TGTGCCAGCAGCCAAGCTAACAATGAGCAGTTCTTC	CASSQANNEQFF
NA	TRBV29-1	TRBJ1-1	NA	12	TGCAGCGAACAGACAGTCCACCCTGAAGCTTTCTTT	CSEQTVHPEAFF
few	TRBV18	TRBJ1-1	NA	12	TGTGCCAGCTCACCCGGCCGACCTGAAGCTTTCTTT	CASSPGRPEAFF
NA	TRBV30	TRBJ2-3	NA	14	TGTGCCTGGAGTCCAGGGCGTGGGACAGATACGCAGTATTTT	CAWSPGRGTDTQYF
few	TRBV27	TRBJ2-7	TRBD1	15	TGTGCCAGCAGTTACAGGGGCTCAAGCTCCTACGAGCAGTACTTC	CASSYRGSSSYEQYF
few	TRBV5-6	TRBJ2-1	TRBD2	16	TGTGCCAGCAGCTTGGCGATCGGGGGGGCCGGCAATGAGCAGTTCTTC	CASSLAIGGAGNEQFF
many	TRBV4-1	TRBJ2-5	NA	16	TGCGCCAGCAGCCAAGTAGCCCCGACTGGACAAGAGACCCAGTACTTC	CASSQVAPTGQETQYF
many	TRBV28	TRBJ2-5	TRBD1	14	TGTGCCAGCAGTTTTTTTCAGGGGGCAGAGACCCAGTACTTC	CASSFFQGAETQYF